One sample yielded the 9 T cell receptor beta chains listed below, sequenced in a study of blood T cell repertoires in COVID-19. Data came from immunoSEQ multiplex PCR; TCRdb stores just in-frame clones and leaves some out. The sample lists about 97,000 clones; approximately 91% were seen once. Sequencing was done on a sample of peripheral blood. Receptor source: a man over 45 with acute or convalescent COVID-19.

This clone came up once. The chain recombines TRBV19 with TRBJ1-2; D remains unclear. CDR1 and CDR2 from the germline V gene are LNHDA and SQIVND (reference sequence). V was shortened by 0 bases and J by 8 bases, with 13 bases between the two germline ends. CDR3 size: 14 residues. CDR3 nucleotides: TGTGCCAGTAGTATAGATGGCGGAAGGAGCGGCTACACCTTC. Amino acids: CASSIDGGRSGYTF.

The table lists this clone with a count of one. This chain connects TRBV7-2 to TRBJ1-2; 10 nucleotides align to TRBD1. Trimming removed 6 bases from V and 2 bases from J; junction bases left unmatched: 0. CDR3 length: 13 amino acids. Germline V gene sequence: CDR1 SGHTA, CDR2 FQGNSA. CDR3 bases: TGTGCCAGCAGGGACAGGGGGAACTATGGCTACACCTTC. Its protein product is CASRDRGNYGYTF.

V gene TRBV6-5 combines with J gene TRBJ2-1; 12 nucleotides match TRBD2. Germline trimming cut 6 bases from V and 9 bases from J; bases unmatched to any gene: 9. Germline V gives CDR1 MNHEY, CDR2 SVGAGI. The CDR3 totals 15 residues. CDR3 loop: CASSRPSGGAGEQFF. DNA of the CDR3: TGTGCCAGCAGCAGACCTAGCGGGGGGGCCGGTGAGCAGTTCTTC.

The chain couples TRBV19 to TRBJ2-7; 7 bases align to TRBD1. V lost 4 bases to trimming and J lost 5 bases; unmatched junction nucleotides: 11. Germline CDR1 is LNHDA and CDR2 is SQIVND (reference sequence). The CDR3 has 15 amino acids. The CDR3 coding sequence is TGTGCCAGTAGTAGGGGACAGAACCCCTCGGACGAGCAGTACTTC. It translates to CASSRGQNPSDEQYF.

The chain uses TRBV7-8 and TRBJ1-1; D is unresolved. Germline V CDR1 and CDR2: SGHVS, FQNEAQ. This CDR3 has 13 residues. Trimming stripped 5 bases from V and 5 bases from J, with 12 bases between. CDR3 loop: CASSPGSRTEAFF. The CDR3 DNA is TGTGCCAGCAGCCCCGGGAGCAGAACTGAAGCTTTCTTT.

V usage is TRBV5-1 and J usage is TRBJ1-1, with TRBD1 matching 9 bases. Germline V gene sequence: CDR1 SGHRS, CDR2 YFSETQ. After removal of 6 bases from V and 3 bases from J, the junction contained 6 bases not matched to a gene. CDR3 length equals 14 residues. The CDR3 nucleotides are TGCGCCAGCATGTGGGGACAGGGAGACACTGAAGCTTTCTTT. Translation gives CASMWGQGDTEAFF.

The V call is TRBV7-9, the J call TRBJ2-3; no firm D call. CDR3 length: 14 residues. V lost 3 bases to trimming and J lost 0 bases, with 7 bases between them. Looked up from germline, CDR1 is SEHNR and CDR2 is FQNEAQ (reference sequence). The CDR3 sequence: CASSFSSSTDTQYF. CDR3 bases: TGTGCCAGCAGCTTTAGTTCTAGCACAGATACGCAGTATTTT.

The chain recombines TRBV9 with TRBJ2-4, with 7 bases aligning to TRBD1. This CDR3 spans 14 amino acids. Germline loops: CDR1 SGDLS, CDR2 YYNGEE. The V gene end was trimmed by 0 bases and the J gene end by 5 bases; junction bases not matched to a gene: 2. The CDR3 region has the DNA TGTGCCAGCAGCGTAGGACAGGGCCAAAACATTCAGTACTTC. Translating it yields CASSVGQGQNIQYF.

This clone appeared a single time. The chain employs TRBV6-5 and TRBJ1-2; the D is unclear. Germline V gene sequence: CDR1 MNHEY, CDR2 SVGAGI. The CDR3 is 13 residues long. With 6 bases removed from V and 2 bases from J, the gap between germline ends came to 10 bases. In DNA, the CDR3 is TGTGCCAGCAGCGGAGGCGGGAACTATGGCTACACCTTC. This encodes CASSGGGNYGYTF.